One sample yielded the 27 T cell receptor beta chains listed below, sequenced in a study of T-cell memory formation after mild COVID-19. MiXCR was run by TCRdb on the 5' RACE reads, yielding one entry per CDR3 protein. The data hold fewer than 350,000 distinct CDR3 sequences, with about a sixth observed a single time. The material sequenced was PBMCs or a T cell subset sorted from them (not recorded which). The source of these receptors is a man younger than 35 who had mild COVID-19 (a few samples of this study predate the infection). Cell type and time point are not known.

This clonotype was seen only a few times. The CDR3 nucleotides are TGTGCCAGCACTCGGGCGACAGGGTCTAATTCACCCCTCCACTTT. It encodes CASTRATGSNSPLHF. V usage is TRBV2 and J usage is TRBJ1-6, with 7 bases that match TRBD1. Per the germline V gene, CDR1 is SNHLY and CDR2 is FYNNEI. This CDR3 has 15 residues. Unmatched junction bases numbered 9, after V lost 7 bases and J lost 6 bases. Together with reference TRBV2 and TRBJ1-6, the CDR3 gives the full variable domain: EPEVTQTPSHQVTQMGQEVILRCVPISNHLYFYWYRQILGQKVEFLVSFYNNEISEKSEIFDDQFSVERPDGSNFTLKIRSTKLEDSAMYFCASTRATGSNSPLHFGNGTRLTVT.

The J gene is TRBJ2-7, the V gene TRBV21-1; the D call TRBD1 from the table was never checked on the DNA. TRBV21-1 has pseudogene status. The CDR3 covers 13 residues. The DNA for the CDR3 is TGTGCCAGCAGCAAAGAACAGGGGAACGAGCAGTACGTC. This translates into CASSKEQGNEQYV.

This clonotype has only one observation. The CDR3 DNA reads TGTGCCAGCACCCTATCGGGGGACAGGGGCCACGAGCAGTACTTC. This gives the protein CASTLSGDRGHEQYF. The chain employs TRBV9 and TRBJ2-7; TRBD1 agrees at 10 bases. The V segment lost 6 bases and the J segment 5 bases; nucleotides outside the gene matches: 11. The germline V gene has CDR1 SGDLS and CDR2 YYNGEE. The CDR3 sequence is 15 residues long.

Many counts were recorded for this clonotype. CDR3 residues: CASSLGGAGTDTQYF. The CDR3 DNA reads TGTGCCAGCAGCTTAGGAGGGGCAGGGACAGATACGCAGTATTTT. The chain employs TRBV7-8 and TRBJ2-3; D possibly uses TRBD1 or TRBD2 (5 bases each). The CDR3 has 15 amino acids. The V end was cut by 1 base, the J end by 3 bases, with 11 bases between. The germline V gene encodes CDR1 SGHVS and CDR2 FQNEAQ. The variable domain in full, completed from reference TRBV7-8 and TRBJ2-3, reads GAGVSQSPRYKVAKRGQDVALRCDPISGHVSLFWYQQALGQGPEFLTYFQNEAQLDKSGLPSDRFFAERPEGSVSTLKIQRTQQEDSAVYLCASSLGGAGTDTQYFGPGTRLTVL.

This clonotype has only a few counts. The chain couples TRBV6-5 to TRBJ1-6, with D maybe TRBD1 (6 bases). V was trimmed by 0 bases and J by 14 bases, leaving 23 bases between them. The V gene's germline CDR1 is MNHEY and CDR2 SVGAGI. This CDR3 spans 17 amino acids. In nucleotides, the CDR3 is TGTGCCAGCAGTTACTCAGGGGGGGCGCGTTTTATAGATACCCTCCACTTT. Amino acid sequence: CASSYSGGARFIDTLHF.

J is TRBJ2-5 and V is TRBV12-3 or TRBV12-4; 9 bases line up with TRBD2. V was clipped by 2 bases and J by 1 base; unmatched bases: 5. This CDR3 comprises 16 residues. CDR3 nucleotide sequence: TGTGCCAGCAGTTTAAGCCTAGCGGGGTTCCAAGAGACCCAGTACTTC. Amino acids: CASSLSLAGFQETQYF.

The chain uses TRBV29-1 and TRBJ2-7; 9 nucleotides line up with TRBD2. Germline lookup yields CDR1 SQVTM and CDR2 ANQGSEA. The length of the CDR3 is 13 residues. The trim removed 5 bases at V and 2 bases at J, leaving 4 bases unmatched. CDR3 sequence (DNA): TGCAGCGTTTTGACTAGCGGTACCTACGAGCAGTACTTC. It translates to CSVLTSGTYEQYF.

This clonotype was recorded at least ten times. The chain joins TRBV4-1 to TRBJ2-3, with D unclear. The germline V gene encodes CDR1 MGHRA and CDR2 YSYEKL. The CDR3 has 16 amino acids. Trimming left V 0 bases short and J 0 bases short, with 10 bases between. In DNA, the CDR3 is TGCGCCAGCAGCCAAGAGTCCAGGCCTAGCACAGATACGCAGTATTTT. Translating gives CASSQESRPSTDTQYF.

Ten or more counts support this clonotype. This chain connects TRBV12-3 or TRBV12-4 to TRBJ1-1; D is unclear. This CDR3 is built from 14 residues. Trimming left V 0 bases short and J 2 bases short, with 7 bases between. The chain's CDR3 is CASSLAPGNTEAFF. The CDR3 DNA is TGTGCCAGCAGTTTAGCGCCAGGTAACACTGAAGCTTTCTTT.

This clonotype was picked up many times. The rearrangement joins TRBV3-1 to TRBJ2-7; weak D call: TRBD2 (6 bases). Germline CDR1 LGHDT, CDR2 YNNKEL (reference sequence). Trimming took 6 bases from V and 2 from J, leaving 8 bases between them. CDR3 length equals 12 residues. The CDR3 sequence is CASSWTTYEQYF. CDR3 coding DNA: TGTGCCAGCAGTTGGACTACCTACGAGCAGTACTTC.

The chain employs TRBV6-5 and TRBJ2-7, with 7 bases fitting TRBD1. The CDR3 is 13 amino acids. V was pared by 2 bases and J by 6 bases, with 4 bases of the junction left unmatched. Germline CDR1 is MNHEY and CDR2 is SVGAGI. As DNA, the CDR3 is TGTGCCAGCAGTTACGGGACAGTAGGCGAGCAGTACTTC. This gives the protein CASSYGTVGEQYF.

This clonotype occurred a few times. This chain uses TRBV7-2 with TRBJ1-1; weak D call: TRBD1 (6 bases). There are 13 residues in the CDR3. Germline V gives CDR1 SGHTA, CDR2 FQGNSA. With 4 bases removed from V and 4 bases from J, the gap between germline ends came to 10 bases. The CDR3 here is CASSSQGFTEAFF. The CDR3 region has the DNA TGTGCCAGCAGCTCACAGGGATTCACTGAAGCTTTCTTT.

The chain combines TRBV19 with TRBJ2-7; no reliable D call. The CDR3 has 13 residues. With 3 bases removed from V and 2 bases from J, the gap between germline ends came to 8 bases. CDR1 is LNHDA, CDR2 SQIVND, per germline (reference sequence). The CDR3 bases are TGTGCCAGTAGTATTTCCGGCACCTACGAGCAGTACTTC. It specifies CASSISGTYEQYF.

This clonotype was found a few times. This rearrangement joins TRBV6-2 or TRBV6-3 to TRBJ1-2; tentative D call: TRBD1 (5 bases). CDR1 is MNHEY and CDR2 is SVGEGT in the germline V gene. This CDR3 region has 13 residues. V was pared by 6 bases and J by 2 bases, with 10 bases between. The CDR3 protein is CASRNPGNYGYTF. The CDR3, as DNA: TGTGCCAGCAGAAATCCAGGGAACTATGGCTACACCTTC.

In this sample, this clonotype turned up a few times. This chain uses TRBV7-2 with TRBJ2-2, with TRBD1 matching 12 bases. The CDR3 is 16 residues long. V shed 5 bases and J 4 bases; nucleotides not matched to a gene: 5. Germline V CDR1 and CDR2: SGHTA, FQGNSA. Here the CDR3 DNA reads TGTGCCAGCAGCCCCAGGGACAGGGGGCTCACCGGGGAGCTGTTTTTT. Its translation: CASSPRDRGLTGELFF.

Only a few counts were recorded for this clonotype. V gene TRBV4-3 combines with J gene TRBJ2-7, with 9 bases matching TRBD1. This CDR3 spans 15 amino acids. V dropped 1 base and J dropped 7; count of bases not matched to a gene: 8. The V gene's germline CDR1 is LGHNA and CDR2 YSLEER. The CDR3 is CASSQGAQGAREQYF. Written as DNA, the CDR3 is TGCGCCAGCAGCCAAGGAGCACAGGGGGCACGGGAGCAGTACTTC.

This clonotype was seen a handful of times. The genes are TRBV24-1 and TRBJ2-5; possible D gene TRBD2, 5 bases. Germline V CDR1 and CDR2: KGHDR, SFDVKD. Deletions cut 1 base from V and 5 bases from J, with 7 bases between. The CDR3 runs 13 residues. CDR3 in DNA: TGTGCCACCAGTGATTTAAGGGAGGAGACCCAGTACTTC. This encodes CATSDLREETQYF.

This clonotype was seen a few times. V and J are TRBV5-1 and TRBJ1-2, with 7 nucleotides matching TRBD1. This CDR3 is 13 amino acids long. V dropped 2 bases and J dropped 6; count of bases not matched to a gene: 4. The germline CDR1 and CDR2 sequences are SGHRS and YFSETQ. Written as DNA, the CDR3 is TGCGCCAGCAGCTTACAGGGGTGGGATGGCTACACCTTC. Translation gives CASSLQGWDGYTF. Looking up the rest from reference TRBV5-1 and TRBJ1-2 gives the full variable domain: KAGVTQTPRYLIKTRGQQVTLSCSPISGHRSVSWYQQTPGQGLQFLFEYFSETQRNKGNFPGRFSGRQFSNSRSEMNVSTLELGDSALYLCASSLQGWDGYTFGSGTRLTVV.

The table lists this clonotype with a few counts. This chain joins TRBV6-5 and TRBJ2-1; 9 bases fit TRBD2. Unmatched junction bases numbered 10, after V lost 7 bases and J lost 0 bases. Germline-derived CDR1 and CDR2 are MNHEY and SVGAGI. CDR3 size: 17 residues. This CDR3 reads CASTPNSGGLSYNEQFF. The CDR3 DNA follows: TGTGCCAGCACCCCGAATAGCGGGGGCCTCTCCTACAATGAGCAGTTCTTC.

This clonotype was observed a few times. The chain employs TRBV3-1 and TRBJ2-7, with 11 bases matching TRBD2. The CDR3 consists of 15 residues. J lost 2 bases, V lost 2 bases, and 2 bases had no gene match. Germline V gene lookup returns CDR1 LGHDT and CDR2 YNNKEL (reference sequence). The CDR3 protein is CASSQNSGGAYEQYF. CDR3 DNA sequence: TGTGCCAGCAGCCAAAATAGCGGGGGGGCCTACGAGCAGTACTTC.

This clonotype was found a few times. This rearrangement joins TRBV12-3 or TRBV12-4 to TRBJ2-7, with 11 bases identical to TRBD1. The CDR3 loop spans 16 amino acids. The V segment lost 2 bases and the J segment 7 bases; nucleotides outside the gene matches: 10. The CDR3 is CASSLFGTGGGGEQYV. The CDR3 coding sequence is TGTGCCAGCAGTTTATTCGGGACAGGGGGAGGAGGAGAGCAGTACGTC.

This clonotype was seen more than once but under ten times. The DNA of the CDR3 is TGTGCCAGCAGTTACTCTCAGCGGACTGAAAAACTGTTTTTT. Its translation is CASSYSQRTEKLFF. The chain joins TRBV6-5 to TRBJ1-4; no reliable D call. Trimming removed 0 bases at V and 7 bases at J, with 9 bases between. CDR1 and CDR2 from the germline V gene are MNHEY and SVGAGI. The CDR3 is 14 amino acids.

The table lists this clonotype with many counts. V gene TRBV5-1 combines with J gene TRBJ2-7; 12 bases are a match to TRBD2. V shed 3 bases, J shed 4 bases, and the junction held 14 bases outside the gene matches. Germline V lookup: CDR1 SGHRS, CDR2 YFSETQ. This CDR3 comprises 18 residues. In nucleotides, the CDR3 is TGCGCCAGCAGCTCGAAGACTAGCGGGGGTGACGAAGGATACGAGCAGTACGTC. The encoded protein is CASSSKTSGGDEGYEQYV.

V is TRBV29-1 and J is TRBJ2-2; tentative D call: TRBD2 (5 bases). Germline assignment: CDR1 SQVTM and CDR2 ANQGSEA. This CDR3 is 12 amino acids long. The V end lost 7 bases, the J end lost 4 bases, and 10 bases lay between the germline ends. CDR3 loop: CSAPRGTGELFF. CDR3 DNA: TGCAGCGCTCCTCGGGGCACCGGGGAGCTGTTTTTT.

This clonotype occurred a few times. The chain joins TRBV29-1 to TRBJ2-1; weak D call: TRBD2 (5 bases). The CDR3 spans 11 residues. V was shortened by 3 bases and J by 7 bases, with 7 bases between the two germline ends. Germline assignment: CDR1 SQVTM and CDR2 ANQGSEA. The CDR3: CSVEGGNEQFF. Here the CDR3 DNA reads TGCAGCGTTGAGGGCGGGAATGAGCAGTTCTTC.

This clonotype has a handful of counts. The chain is built from TRBV27 and TRBJ2-7; D is possibly TRBD1 (6 bases). The CDR3 runs to 13 residues. V lost 6 bases to trimming and J lost 1 base, with 10 bases between them. Germline CDR1 MNHEY, CDR2 SMNVEV (reference sequence). The CDR3 region is CASRARGSYEQYF. The CDR3 DNA sequence: TGTGCCAGCAGGGCCAGGGGTTCCTACGAGCAGTACTTC.

This clonotype was observed a handful of times. This rearrangement joins TRBV5-1 to TRBJ2-3; unclear D gene. CDR1 and CDR2 (germline): SGHRS, YFSETQ. The V end was cut by 1 base, the J end by 2 bases, with 8 bases between. The CDR3 has 14 amino acids. DNA for the CDR3: TGCGCCAGCAGCTTGATCCCGGACACAGATACGCAGTATTTT. It encodes CASSLIPDTDTQYF.